This TCR beta chain was documented in a study of Ad26.COV2.S vaccination and SARS-CoV-2 variants. Germline CDR1 is GTSNPN and CDR2 is SVGIG (reference sequence). CDR3 length: 13 amino acids. The germline V and J ends were trimmed by 0 bases and 4 bases, with 9 bases remaining between them. This sample's treatment: some 19 received Ad26.COV2.S at low or high dose, single or two shots; roughly five received placebo; per-sample allocation not given. The samples were gathered on day 63 after the first injection of vaccine or placebo. Repertoires were generated with immunoSEQ multiplex PCR, while TCRdb's copy carries only in-frame clones and drops some. Of over 400,000 clones in the sample, around 92% were seen once.

Here the sequenced sample was peripheral blood, taken in a trial of Ad26.COV2.S vaccine versus placebo. V is TRBV30 and J is TRBJ1-2; unclear D gene. This receptor was taken from a person between 18 and 65 years old who received the Ad26.COV2.S COVID-19 vaccine or a placebo. CDR3 amino acids: CAWSVGLGYGYTF. The CDR3 DNA reads as TGTGCCTGGAGTGTGGGGTTGGGCTATGGCTACACCTTC.